The sequence of this T cell receptor (beta chain) was determined in a study of shared clonotypes between healthy human individuals (dated by TCRdb to between 2020 and 2021). About the investigation overall: The cohort comprised two women and three men aged 18 to 49 years. For each donor, CD4 naive and CD4 memory were each run on three plates, CD8 naive on two plates, and CD8 memory on one plate. Blood TCR repertoires of several healthy adults were deeply sequenced to estimate repertoire size and the extent of clonotype sharing between individuals. Libraries were prepared and TCR repertoires were sequenced by different laboratories using diverse techniques, in order to increase sequencing depth and limit assay-specific biases. Leukapheresis yielded between about 0.9 and 9 billion PBMCs per donor. What the work shows at the level of the full study, not this receptor alone: Across a few donors, around 5.4% of naive CD4, 3% to 4% of naive CD8, 2% to 2.5% of memory CD4, and 0.4% of memory CD8 clonotypes were shared. Only blood was sampled, and tissue TCR repertoires likely differ from those in blood. Higher generation probabilities were observed for clonotypes shared by all four sorted-subset donors than for non-shared clonotypes. Pairwise subsampling indicated that sequencing depth was expected to affect the degree of clonotype sharing among donors. Naive subsets generally had larger estimated clonotype richness than memory subsets. Incomplete sequencing was indicated by rarefaction of sorted-subset datasets, despite the large sequencing depth. The genetic and exposure-history diversity represented was limited by the small number of donors.

With respect to this clone: It lacks a known antigen. Qualities for individual bases were not recorded, and no much larger clone is one base off.

Inclusive of the bounding cysteine and phenylalanine, the CDR3 is 20 residues long. Only the CDR3 DNA stays, 60 bases, in frame from base 1. Sequences SGHDN (CDR1) and FVKESK (CDR2) are obtained from the germline V gene. Here V drops 2 bases and J drops 7 bases, and the junction holds 22 bases not matched to any gene. For the CD8 naive samples, CD45RO-negative cells were positively selected for CCR7, yielding a CD45RA+CCR7+ population from which TemRA cells were excluded. Healthy HIV-negative adults with no recently reported acute infections or vaccinations were included as donors. Only Caucasian adults living in Nashville, Tennessee, USA were represented among the donors. After blood collection by leukapheresis, PBMCs were isolated using Ficoll-Histopaque density gradient centrifugation and then cryopreserved in the vapor phase of liquid nitrogen. Purity and quantity of every magnetically sorted T cell population were checked by analytical flow cytometry. Genomic DNA was isolated from every sorted fraction and measured by UV absorbance on a Nanodrop 2000c.

TCR CDR3 regions were amplified from genomic DNA by multiplex PCR using the deep immunoSEQ assay. For each cell subset, the extracted genomic DNA was distributed evenly across all wells of several immunoSEQ 96-well plates, and each plate served as one replicate. For sorted subsets, 150 to 250 ng of genomic DNA, equivalent to around 30,000 T cell genomes, went into each replicate PCR. The purified libraries were quantified using a Qubit 3.0 fluorometer, sized with a Bioanalyzer 2100, and then quantified again using the KAPA Library Quantification kit. A separate single-read 150-cycle Illumina NextSeq 550 flow cell was used to sequence each immunoSEQ 96-well plate. In the original analysis: Because the immunoSEQ output included only junctional sequences and no quality scores, the filtering could not be the same as the filtering used for full-length reads. Sequences were annotated with PyIR, a Python wrapper for IgBLAST v1.9, and V/J genes and CDR3 were assigned using IMGT germline references. Reads with weak V/J assignments (E-value above 1e-6), missing CDR3, stop codons, out-of-frame junctions, or ambiguous translated residues were removed. V3J clonotypes were defined by identical inferred V gene, J gene, and CDR3 amino acid sequence. Percentage overlap between repertoires was computed as shared unique clonotypes divided by the size of the smaller repertoire. Richness of each repertoire was evaluated using RTK rarefaction, the Chao1 estimator, and Recon v2.1 estimates of unobserved clonotypes. Generation probabilities for all TCRbeta clonotypes obtained by the gDNA method from a handful of donors were computed using OLGA. Held by TCRdb, this immuneACCESS table contains in-frame sequences only and omits some clones. Under half of the omission traces to an unresolved V gene where checked; the cause of the rest is unknown. V, J and clone size are those of that table, while D and trimming were read from the DNA. For this sample there are approximately 740,000 clones; 92% appear just once. Around 24% of the sample is in the top ten clones.

The specimen sequenced was naive CD8+ T cells sorted from blood. This specimen's cell subset or site label, per the study, means: CD45RA+CCR7+. This chain is built from TRBV14 and TRBJ2-1; the junction holds 8 bases that match TRBD2. The TCR originated in a man younger than 45 in good health. The CDR3 sequence is CASSQNPGLGVLSGFNEQFF. DNA sequence: TGTGCCAGCAGCCAAAACCCGGGACTAGGGGTATTGTCGGGCTTTAATGAGCAGTTCTTC.